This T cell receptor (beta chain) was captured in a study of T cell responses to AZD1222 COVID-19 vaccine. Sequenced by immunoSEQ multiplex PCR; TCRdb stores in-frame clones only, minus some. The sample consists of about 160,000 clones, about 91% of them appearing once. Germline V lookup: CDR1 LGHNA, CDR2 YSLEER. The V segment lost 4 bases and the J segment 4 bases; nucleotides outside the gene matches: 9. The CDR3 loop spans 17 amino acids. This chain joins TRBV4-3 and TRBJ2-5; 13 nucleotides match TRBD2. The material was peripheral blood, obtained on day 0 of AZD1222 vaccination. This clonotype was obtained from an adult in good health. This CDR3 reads CASSPRLAGGWGETQYF. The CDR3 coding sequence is TGCGCCAGCAGCCCGCGACTAGCGGGAGGCTGGGGAGAGACCCAGTACTTC.